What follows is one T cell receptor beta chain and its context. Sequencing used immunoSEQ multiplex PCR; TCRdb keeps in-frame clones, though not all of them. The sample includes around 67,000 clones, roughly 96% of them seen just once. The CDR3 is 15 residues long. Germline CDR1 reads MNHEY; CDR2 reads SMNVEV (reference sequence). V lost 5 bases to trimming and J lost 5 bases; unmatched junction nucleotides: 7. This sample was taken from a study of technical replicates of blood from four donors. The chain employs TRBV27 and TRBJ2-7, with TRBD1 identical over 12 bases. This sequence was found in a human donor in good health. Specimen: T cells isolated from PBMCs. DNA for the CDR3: TGTGCCAGCAGTCCAGGGACAGGGGGCAGCGACGAGCAGTACTTC. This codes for CASSPGTGGSDEQYF.